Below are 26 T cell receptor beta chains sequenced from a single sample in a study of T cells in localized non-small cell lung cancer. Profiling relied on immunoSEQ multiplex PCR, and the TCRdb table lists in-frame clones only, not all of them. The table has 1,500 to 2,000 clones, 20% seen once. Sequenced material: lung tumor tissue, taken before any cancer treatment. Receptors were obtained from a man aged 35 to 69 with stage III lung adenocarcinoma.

The CDR3 region is CASRWNTEAFF. DNA for the CDR3: TGTGCCAGCAGGTGGAACACTGAAGCTTTCTTT. This chain uses TRBV6-7 with TRBJ1-1; no clear D. TRBV6-7 is designated an ORF whose function remains uncertain. The CDR3 has 11 residues. Trimming stripped 6 bases from V and 1 base from J, with 3 bases between.

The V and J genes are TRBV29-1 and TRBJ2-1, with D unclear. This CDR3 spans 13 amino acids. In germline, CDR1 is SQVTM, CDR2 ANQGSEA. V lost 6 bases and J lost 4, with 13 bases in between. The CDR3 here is CSVGRPTYNEQFF. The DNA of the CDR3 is TGCAGCGTGGGTCGTCCAACTTACAATGAGCAGTTCTTC.

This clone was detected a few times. The CDR3: CASSLTRGVYEQYF. The CDR3 region has the DNA TGTGCCAGCAGCTTAACCAGGGGAGTCTACGAGCAGTACTTC. This chain joins TRBV11-3 and TRBJ2-7; tentatively, D is TRBD1 (6 bases). The CDR3 runs to 14 residues. V lost 2 bases and J 3 bases, leaving 11 bases between the germline ends. CDR1 SGHNT and CDR2 YENEEA come from the germline V gene.

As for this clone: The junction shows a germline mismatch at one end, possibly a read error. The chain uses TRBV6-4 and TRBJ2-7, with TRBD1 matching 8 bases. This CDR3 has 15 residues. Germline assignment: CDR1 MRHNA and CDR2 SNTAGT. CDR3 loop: CAISDFETGVGEQYF. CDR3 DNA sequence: TGTGCCATCAGTGACTTTGAGACAGGGGTCGGCGAGCAGTACTTC.

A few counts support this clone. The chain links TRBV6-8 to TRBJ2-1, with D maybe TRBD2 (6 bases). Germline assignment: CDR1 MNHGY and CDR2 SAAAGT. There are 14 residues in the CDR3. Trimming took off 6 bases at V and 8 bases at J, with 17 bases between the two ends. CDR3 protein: CASRLAGSKDEQFF. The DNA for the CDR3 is TGTGCCAGCAGACTTGCCGGGAGTAAGGATGAGCAGTTCTTC.

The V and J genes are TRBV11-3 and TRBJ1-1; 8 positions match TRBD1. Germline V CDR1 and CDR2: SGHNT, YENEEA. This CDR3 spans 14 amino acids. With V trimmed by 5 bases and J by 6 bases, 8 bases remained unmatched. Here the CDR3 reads CASSRQGATAEAFF. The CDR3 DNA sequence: TGTGCCAGCAGCCGTCAGGGGGCGACGGCTGAAGCTTTCTTT. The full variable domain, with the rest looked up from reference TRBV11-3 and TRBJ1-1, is EAGVVQSPRYKIIEKKQPVAFWCNPISGHNTLYWYLQNLGQGPELLIRYENEEAVDDSQLPKDRFSAERLKGVDSTLKIQPAELGDSAVYLCASSRQGATAEAFFGQGTRLTVV.

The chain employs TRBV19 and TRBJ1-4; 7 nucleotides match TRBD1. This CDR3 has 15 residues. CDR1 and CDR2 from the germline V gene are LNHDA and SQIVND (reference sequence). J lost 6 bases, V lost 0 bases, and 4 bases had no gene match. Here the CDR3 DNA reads TGTGCCAGTAGTATAGACGGACAGGCGGATGAAAAACTGTTTTTT. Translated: CASSIDGQADEKLFF.

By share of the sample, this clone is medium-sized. This chain's CDR3 is CASSLWGQSTDTQYF. The DNA of the CDR3 is TGTGCCAGCAGCTTATGGGGGCAGAGCACAGATACGCAGTATTTT. The V and J genes are TRBV11-3 and TRBJ2-3; possible D gene TRBD1, 6 bases. V lost 2 bases, J lost 0 bases, and 9 bases lay in between. This CDR3 has 15 residues. The germline gives CDR1 SGHNT, CDR2 YENEEA.

The CDR3 DNA follows: TGTGCCAGTAGTTCACGGGACCGACGGAATGAGCAGTTCTTC. It yields the protein CASSSRDRRNEQFF. The chain recombines TRBV19 with TRBJ2-1, with D perhaps assigned TRBD1 or TRBD2 (5 bases each). This CDR3 region has 14 residues. The germline V gene encodes CDR1 LNHDA and CDR2 SQIVND (reference sequence). Trimming cost V 5 bases and J 7 bases, with 15 bases left between them.

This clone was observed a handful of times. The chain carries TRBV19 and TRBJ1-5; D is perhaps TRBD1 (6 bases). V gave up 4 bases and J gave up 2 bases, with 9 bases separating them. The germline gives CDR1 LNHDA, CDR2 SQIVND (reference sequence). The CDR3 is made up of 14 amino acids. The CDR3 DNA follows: TGTGCCAGTAGTACGACAGGAGGCAATCAGCCCCAGCATTTT. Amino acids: CASSTTGGNQPQHF.

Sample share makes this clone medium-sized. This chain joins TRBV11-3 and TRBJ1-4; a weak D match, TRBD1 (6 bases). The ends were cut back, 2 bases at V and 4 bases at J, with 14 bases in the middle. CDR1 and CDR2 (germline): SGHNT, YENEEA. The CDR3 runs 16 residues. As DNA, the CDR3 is TGTGCCAGCAGCTTATCCGCCGGGACATATAATGAAAAACTGTTTTTT. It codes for CASSLSAGTYNEKLFF.

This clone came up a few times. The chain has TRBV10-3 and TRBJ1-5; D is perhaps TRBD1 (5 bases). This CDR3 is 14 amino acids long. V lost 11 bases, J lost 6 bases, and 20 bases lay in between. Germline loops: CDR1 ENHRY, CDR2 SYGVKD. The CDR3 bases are TGTGCCCTGCGGCCGGGGCTGGACGGTCAGCCCCAGCATTTT. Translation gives CALRPGLDGQPQHF.

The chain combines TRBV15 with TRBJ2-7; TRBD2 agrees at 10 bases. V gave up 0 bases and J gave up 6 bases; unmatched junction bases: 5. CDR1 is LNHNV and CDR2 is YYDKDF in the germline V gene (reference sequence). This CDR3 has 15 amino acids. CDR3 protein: CATSRDSLAGAEQYF. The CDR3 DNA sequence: TGTGCCACCAGCAGAGACAGCCTAGCGGGAGCCGAGCAGTACTTC.

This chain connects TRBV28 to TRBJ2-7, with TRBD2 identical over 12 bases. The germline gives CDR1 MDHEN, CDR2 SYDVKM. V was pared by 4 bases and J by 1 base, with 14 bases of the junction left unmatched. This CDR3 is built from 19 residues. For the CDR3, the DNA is TGTGCCAGCAGTTGGCGTGACAGGGGGCTAGCGGGAGGGTCCTACGAGCAGTACTTC. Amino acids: CASSWRDRGLAGGSYEQYF.

The CDR3 sequence is CASSWDSSYEQYF. The CDR3 nucleotides are TGTGCCAGCAGTTGGGACAGCTCCTACGAGCAGTACTTC. The chain has TRBV9 and TRBJ2-7, with 7 bases that match TRBD1. The CDR3 loop spans 13 amino acids. The junction had 2 bases not matched to a gene; V was cut back by 5 bases and J by 0 bases. Germline V gene data show CDR1 as SGDLS and CDR2 as YYNGEE.

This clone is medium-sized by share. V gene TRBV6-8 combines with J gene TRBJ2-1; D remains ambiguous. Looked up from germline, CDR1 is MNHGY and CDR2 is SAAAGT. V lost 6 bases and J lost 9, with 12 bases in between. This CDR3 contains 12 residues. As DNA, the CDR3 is TGTGCCAGCAGGGATTTTCGTGGTGAGCAGTTCTTC. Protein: CASRDFRGEQFF.

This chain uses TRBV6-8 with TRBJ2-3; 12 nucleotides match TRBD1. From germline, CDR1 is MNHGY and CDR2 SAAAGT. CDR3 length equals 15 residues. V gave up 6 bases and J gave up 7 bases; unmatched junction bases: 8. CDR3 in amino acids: CASSRQGQGAYTQYF. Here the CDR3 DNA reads TGTGCCAGCAGCAGGCAGGGACAGGGGGCGTATACGCAGTATTTT.

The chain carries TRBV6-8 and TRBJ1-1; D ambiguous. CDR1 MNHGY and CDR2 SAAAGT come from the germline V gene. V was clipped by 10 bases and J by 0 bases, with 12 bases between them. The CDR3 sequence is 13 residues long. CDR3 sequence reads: CATQQNMNTEAFF. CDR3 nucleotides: TGTGCCACCCAACAGAATATGAACACTGAAGCTTTCTTT.

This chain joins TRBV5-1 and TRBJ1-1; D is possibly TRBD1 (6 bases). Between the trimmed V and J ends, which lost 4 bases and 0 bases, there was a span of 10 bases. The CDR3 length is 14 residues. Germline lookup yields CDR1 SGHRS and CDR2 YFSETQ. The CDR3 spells CASSGGQLNTEAFF. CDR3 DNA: TGCGCCAGCAGCGGGGGGCAGTTGAACACTGAAGCTTTCTTT.

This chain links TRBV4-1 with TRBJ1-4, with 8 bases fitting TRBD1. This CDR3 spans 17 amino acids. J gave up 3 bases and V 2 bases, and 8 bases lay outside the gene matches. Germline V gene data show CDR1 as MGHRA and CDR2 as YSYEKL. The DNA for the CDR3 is TGCGCCAGCAGCCAACGCACCTCGACAGGGGCTAATGAAAAACTGTTTTTT. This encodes CASSQRTSTGANEKLFF.

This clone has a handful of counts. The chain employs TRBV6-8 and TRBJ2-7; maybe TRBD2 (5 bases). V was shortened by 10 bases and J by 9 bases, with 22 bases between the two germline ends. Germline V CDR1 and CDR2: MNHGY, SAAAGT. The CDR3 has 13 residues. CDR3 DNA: TGTGCCATCACCTCCCCGGGGATGGCAGGGCAGTACTTC. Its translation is CAITSPGMAGQYF.

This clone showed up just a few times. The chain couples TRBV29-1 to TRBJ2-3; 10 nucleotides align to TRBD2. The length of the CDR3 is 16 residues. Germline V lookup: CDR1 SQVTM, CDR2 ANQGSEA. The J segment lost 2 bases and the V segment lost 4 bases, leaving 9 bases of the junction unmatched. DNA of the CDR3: TGCAGCGTTGCAGGAGGAGCGGGGGGGCCCACAGATACGCAGTATTTT. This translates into CSVAGGAGGPTDTQYF.

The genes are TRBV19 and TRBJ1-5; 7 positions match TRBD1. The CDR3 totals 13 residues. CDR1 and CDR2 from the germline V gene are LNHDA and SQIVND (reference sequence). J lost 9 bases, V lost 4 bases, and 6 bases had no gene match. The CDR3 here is CASSTKGTVPQHF. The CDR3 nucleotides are TGTGCCAGTAGTACTAAGGGGACAGTGCCCCAGCATTTT.

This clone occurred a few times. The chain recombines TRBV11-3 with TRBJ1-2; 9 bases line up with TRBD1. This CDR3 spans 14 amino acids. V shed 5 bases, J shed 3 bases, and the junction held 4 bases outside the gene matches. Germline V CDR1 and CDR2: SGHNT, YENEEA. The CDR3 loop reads CASSRRTGDYGYTF. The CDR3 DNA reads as TGTGCCAGCAGCCGACGGACAGGGGACTATGGCTACACCTTC.

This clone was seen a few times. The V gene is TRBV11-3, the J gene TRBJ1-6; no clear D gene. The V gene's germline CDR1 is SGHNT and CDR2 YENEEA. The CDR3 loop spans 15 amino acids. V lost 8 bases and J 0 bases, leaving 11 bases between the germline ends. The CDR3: CASASVSSYNSPLHF. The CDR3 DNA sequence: TGTGCCAGCGCATCGGTTAGCTCCTATAATTCACCCCTCCACTTT. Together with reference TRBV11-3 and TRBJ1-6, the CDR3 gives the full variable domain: EAGVVQSPRYKIIEKKQPVAFWCNPISGHNTLYWYLQNLGQGPELLIRYENEEAVDDSQLPKDRFSAERLKGVDSTLKIQPAELGDSAVYLCASASVSSYNSPLHFGNGTRLTVT.

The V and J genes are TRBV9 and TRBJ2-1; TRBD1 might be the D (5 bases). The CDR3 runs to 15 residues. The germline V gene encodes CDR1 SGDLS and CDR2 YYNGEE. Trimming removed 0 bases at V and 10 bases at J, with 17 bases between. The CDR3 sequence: CASSVAPQGSKEQFF. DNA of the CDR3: TGTGCCAGCAGCGTAGCCCCCCAGGGATCCAAGGAGCAGTTCTTC.